The next 27 T cell receptor beta chains were all read from a single sample in a study of response to subunit inactivated influenza vaccine. One entry per CDR3 protein, called by TCRdb with MiXCR from the RT-PCR reads. The repertoire holds fewer than 700,000 distinct CDR3 sequences, roughly 13% seen once, with around 13% in the top ten. The sequencing here drew on PBMCs from blood, taken 40 to 50 days after vaccination. The source is a man in his fifties or sixties who received an inactivated influenza vaccine.

The chain couples TRBV7-2 to TRBJ2-7; TRBD1 might be the D (6 bases). The V end was cut by 5 bases, the J end by 3 bases, with 20 bases between. The germline gives CDR1 SGHTA, CDR2 FQGNSA. The CDR3 is 16 amino acids. CDR3 loop: CASSLTSSRGSYEQYF. CDR3 sequence (DNA): TGTGCCAGCAGCCTAACGAGTTCCAGGGGTAGCTACGAGCAGTACTTC.

This clonotype was observed many times. V gene TRBV6-1 combines with J gene TRBJ2-2; 8 positions agree with TRBD2. This CDR3 is 15 amino acids long. J lost 0 bases, V lost 7 bases, and 4 bases had no gene match. The V gene's germline CDR1 is MNHNS and CDR2 SASEGT. The CDR3 nucleotides read TGTGCCAGCAACCGGGGGGGCGCGAACACCGGGGAGCTGTTTTTT. This translates into CASNRGGANTGELFF.

This clonotype was detected only a few times. The rearrangement uses TRBV7-6 and TRBJ2-3; D is unresolved. The CDR3 runs to 16 residues. V was clipped by 3 bases and J by 4 bases, with 17 bases between them. The germline V gene encodes CDR1 SGHVS and CDR2 FNYEAQ. For the CDR3, the DNA is TGTGCCAGCAGCTTGCAGAGTAGCAGCAGCTCAGATACGCAGTATTTT. Its translation: CASSLQSSSSSDTQYF.

In this sample, this clonotype turned up many times. The chain combines TRBV20-1 with TRBJ2-7; D remains unclear. Germline loops: CDR1 DFQATT, CDR2 SNEGSKA (reference sequence). There are 12 residues in the CDR3. V shed 0 bases and J shed 6 bases, with 9 bases lying between them. CDR3 nucleotides: TGCAGTGCTAGAGATTTGATCGGCGAGCAGTACTTC. This codes for CSARDLIGEQYF.

CDR3 sequence (DNA): TGTGCCAGCTCACCGGCGGGACAATACGAGCAGTACTTC. As protein: CASSPAGQYEQYF. The chain links TRBV18 to TRBJ2-7, with D perhaps TRBD1 or TRBD2 (6 bases each). The CDR3 contains 13 residues. CDR1 and CDR2 (germline): KGHSH, LQKENI. V lost 3 bases and J lost 4, with 10 bases in between.

This clonotype has a handful of counts. The rearrangement joins TRBV4-2 to TRBJ2-2; the D gene is possibly TRBD2 (5 bases). CDR1 LGHNA and CDR2 YNFKEQ come from the germline V gene. There are 18 residues in the CDR3. Trimming took 1 base from V and 0 from J, leaving 15 bases between them. CDR3 coding DNA: TGTGCCAGCAGCCAAGTGGGCGGGCAGTCCGCGAACACCGGGGAGCTGTTTTTT. This codes for CASSQVGGQSANTGELFF.

This clonotype was counted once. The chain is built from TRBV10-1 and TRBJ2-3; 8 bases are shared with TRBD2. The J segment lost 8 bases and the V segment lost 7 bases, leaving 8 bases of the junction unmatched. CDR1 is WNHNN, CDR2 SYGVQD, per germline (reference sequence). CDR3 length: 13 amino acids. The DNA of the CDR3 is TGCGCCAGCAACGAGTTGAGCGGGAGTACGCAGTATTTT. Translated, it gives CASNELSGSTQYF.

The table lists this clonotype with a few counts. CDR3 sequence (DNA): TGTGCCAGCAGCTTCCAAGCGGGGGGTTTAGGCGGGGAGCTGTTTTTT. This encodes CASSFQAGGLGGELFF. The rearrangement links TRBV7-2 to TRBJ2-2; 9 nucleotides agree with TRBD2. Trimming at V came to 3 bases and at J to 7 bases, leaving 9 bases not matched to a gene. Germline V gene sequence: CDR1 SGHTA, CDR2 FQGNSA. The CDR3 loop spans 16 amino acids.

Only one count was recorded for this clonotype. V gene TRBV2 combines with J gene TRBJ2-7; 8 nucleotides agree with TRBD1. The CDR3 is 14 residues long. Germline V gene sequence: CDR1 SNHLY, CDR2 FYNNEI. The V and J ends lost 6 bases and 3 bases, in that order; junction bases with no gene match: 7. The CDR3 DNA sequence: TGTGCCAGCAGCATCTCAGGACAGGGCTACGAGCAGTACTTC. Translating it yields CASSISGQGYEQYF. Looking up the rest from reference TRBV2 and TRBJ2-7 gives the full variable domain: EPEVTQTPSHQVTQMGQEVILRCVPISNHLYFYWYRQILGQKVEFLVSFYNNEISEKSEIFDDQFSVERPDGSNFTLKIRSTKLEDSAMYFCASSISGQGYEQYFGPGTRLTVT.

Only a few counts were recorded for this clonotype. The rearrangement uses TRBV10-3 and TRBJ2-7; 7 bases line up with TRBD2. J was trimmed by 1 base and V by 2 bases; bases with no gene match: 8. CDR1 is ENHRY, CDR2 SYGVKD, per germline. The CDR3 is 16 amino acids. In DNA, the CDR3 is TGTGCCATCAGTGAGCCCAGAGCTAGCGGTTCCTACGAGCAGTACTTC. Encoded protein: CAISEPRASGSYEQYF.

This clonotype was recorded many times. V gene TRBV25-1 combines with J gene TRBJ2-5; 7 bases are a match to TRBD1. Looked up from germline, CDR1 is MGHDK and CDR2 is SYGVNS. V dropped 4 bases and J dropped 0; count of bases not matched to a gene: 5. The CDR3 has 15 residues. The CDR3 here is CASSGRDSYQETQYF. CDR3 nucleotide sequence: TGTGCCAGCAGTGGACGGGACAGTTACCAAGAGACCCAGTACTTC.

In its sample, this clonotype was seen a few times. CDR3 amino acids: CASSLVEMGSTEAFF. In DNA, the CDR3 is TGTGCCAGCAGCTTGGTGGAAATGGGGAGCACTGAAGCTTTCTTT. The chain combines TRBV5-5 with TRBJ1-1; D remains ambiguous. Germline lookup yields CDR1 SGHKS and CDR2 YYEKEE (reference sequence). The CDR3 totals 15 residues. Trimming shortened V by 0 bases and J by 4 bases, and 13 bases separated the two germline ends.

The chain couples TRBV20-1 to TRBJ1-4, with TRBD1 matching 9 bases. CDR3 length: 12 residues. Trimming removed 8 bases from V and 6 bases from J; junction bases left unmatched: 4. CDR1 is DFQATT and CDR2 is SNEGSKA in the germline V gene (reference sequence). As DNA, the CDR3 is TGCAGTTCAAGGACAGGGGATGAAAAACTGTTTTTT. Translated, it gives CSSRTGDEKLFF.

The chain couples TRBV7-9 to TRBJ1-1, with 7 bases fitting TRBD1. The ends lost 3 bases at V and 0 bases at J; junction bases unmatched: 7. CDR3 length equals 16 residues. In germline, CDR1 is SEHNR, CDR2 FQNEAQ (reference sequence). CDR3 protein: CASSFIPGQLNTEAFF. The DNA of the CDR3 is TGTGCCAGCAGCTTCATCCCGGGACAGTTGAACACTGAAGCTTTCTTT.

This clonotype has only a few counts. This chain links TRBV20-1 with TRBJ2-1; 7 nucleotides align to TRBD2. Germline-derived CDR1 and CDR2 are DFQATT and SNEGSKA (reference sequence). The CDR3 is made up of 14 amino acids. After removal of 2 bases from V and 3 bases from J, the junction contained 4 bases not matched to a gene. CDR3 nucleotides: TGCAGTGCTAGACGGAGCGGGGACTACAATGAGCAGTTCTTC. Translating gives CSARRSGDYNEQFF.

This clonotype turned up a few times. The chain is built from TRBV20-1 and TRBJ2-3, with D unresolved. Germline-derived CDR1 and CDR2 are DFQATT and SNEGSKA (reference sequence). Trimming pared 3 bases from V and 2 bases from J, leaving 9 bases between. The CDR3 spans 13 residues. CDR3 sequence: CSASNGHTDTQYF. Here the CDR3 DNA reads TGCAGTGCTAGTAACGGCCACACAGATACGCAGTATTTT.

This clonotype was observed many times. This rearrangement joins TRBV4-2 to TRBJ1-3, with TRBD1 matching 8 bases. The junction had 10 bases not matched to a gene; V was cut back by 0 bases and J by 0 bases. Germline CDR1 reads LGHNA; CDR2 reads YNFKEQ. CDR3 length equals 19 residues. CDR3 DNA: TGTGCCAGCAGCCAAGATAGGGCAGGGGGCCGACTCTCTGGAAACACCATATATTTT. Translation: CASSQDRAGGRLSGNTIYF.

There are a few counts of this clonotype. This chain connects TRBV20-1 to TRBJ2-3, with 13 nucleotides matching TRBD2. CDR1 is DFQATT, CDR2 SNEGSKA, per germline (reference sequence). J was trimmed by 0 bases and V by 3 bases; bases with no gene match: 3. The CDR3 runs 16 residues. In DNA form, the CDR3 reads TGCAGTGCTAGTGGGACTAGCGGGACTAGCACAGATACGCAGTATTTT. It yields the protein CSASGTSGTSTDTQYF.

At least ten counts were recorded for this clonotype. The V gene is TRBV12-3 or TRBV12-4, the J gene TRBJ2-6, with D perhaps TRBD2 (7 bases). Between the trimmed V and J ends, which lost 6 bases and 2 bases, there was a span of 11 bases. This CDR3 comprises 15 residues. Here the CDR3 reads CASSLGGAGANVLTF. CDR3 nucleotide sequence: TGTGCCAGCAGCCTAGGGGGGGCTGGGGCCAACGTCCTGACTTTC.

The V call is TRBV4-2, the J call TRBJ2-1; 7 bases agree with TRBD1. The CDR3 is 14 residues long. V trimming: 5 bases; J trimming: 9 bases; junction bases outside the gene matches: 10. CDR1 is LGHNA, CDR2 YNFKEQ, per germline. Here the CDR3 reads CASSTRSGDSEQFF. The CDR3 DNA reads as TGTGCCAGCAGCACTCGGTCCGGGGACAGTGAGCAGTTCTTC.

This clonotype was seen more than once but under ten times. V is TRBV15 and J is TRBJ2-7; tentatively, D is TRBD1 or TRBD2 (5 bases each). The germline V gene encodes CDR1 LNHNV and CDR2 YYDKDF (reference sequence). V was shortened by 7 bases and J by 7 bases, with 17 bases between the two germline ends. CDR3 length: 13 residues. The CDR3 here is CATNPRQGDEQYF. The CDR3 DNA is TGTGCCACCAACCCCAGGCAGGGAGATGAGCAGTACTTC.

The gene calls are TRBV29-1 and TRBJ2-1; either TRBD1 or TRBD2 may supply D (5 bases each). V was clipped by 7 bases and J by 0 bases, with 22 bases between them. Germline values: CDR1 SQVTM, CDR2 ANQGSEA. This CDR3 is 17 amino acids long. CDR3 loop: CSAMLWTLEDSYNEQFF. In nucleotides, the CDR3 is TGCAGCGCCATGCTTTGGACACTGGAGGACTCCTACAATGAGCAGTTCTTC.

The chain couples TRBV20-1 to TRBJ2-7, with 8 bases identical to TRBD1. Germline CDR1 is DFQATT and CDR2 is SNEGSKA (reference sequence). The junction had 6 bases not matched to a gene; V was cut back by 2 bases and J by 0 bases. The CDR3 has 15 amino acids. The CDR3 loop is CSARRTGMSSYEQYF. Here the CDR3 DNA reads TGCAGTGCTAGAAGGACAGGGATGAGCTCCTACGAGCAGTACTTC.

The DNA of the CDR3 is TGTGCCAGCAGCTCTGGGACAAGGGGCGGCTACGAGCAGTACTTC. This translates into CASSSGTRGGYEQYF. The chain couples TRBV9 to TRBJ2-7; D is perhaps TRBD1 (6 bases). V was pared by 4 bases and J by 3 bases, with 17 bases between. CDR3 length equals 15 residues. Per the germline V gene, CDR1 is SGDLS and CDR2 is YYNGEE.

This clonotype was counted between two and nine times. The chain recombines TRBV11-2 with TRBJ2-1; D is perhaps TRBD2 (5 bases). Germline lookup yields CDR1 SGHAT and CDR2 FQNNGV. The CDR3 totals 17 residues. V was shortened by 0 bases and J by 7 bases, with 19 bases between the two germline ends. In nucleotides, the CDR3 is TGTGCCAGCAGCTTAGATTTTTACGGGAACACGGGGAATGAGCAGTTCTTC. The encoded protein is CASSLDFYGNTGNEQFF. The whole variable domain, filled in from reference TRBV11-2 and TRBJ2-1, reads EAGVAQSPRYKIIEKRQSVAFWCNPISGHATLYWYQQILGQGPKLLIQFQNNGVVDDSQLPKDRFSAERLKGVDSTLKIQPAKLEDSAVYLCASSLDFYGNTGNEQFFGPGTRLTVL.

In this sample, this clonotype turned up many times. The CDR3 region has the DNA TGTGCCAGCAGAGATGGATGGGGAGAATACAATGAGCAGTTCTTC. Translating it yields CASRDGWGEYNEQFF. J is TRBJ2-1 and V is TRBV12-3 or TRBV12-4; the D gene is possibly TRBD2 (5 bases). V dropped 6 bases and J dropped 4 bases, with 16 bases sitting between them. CDR3 size: 15 residues.

This clonotype was recorded a few times. The chain recombines TRBV28 with TRBJ1-4; D is possibly TRBD1 (6 bases). V shed 7 bases and J shed 6 bases, with 15 bases lying between them. CDR3 length: 14 amino acids. The germline CDR1 and CDR2 sequences are MDHEN and SYDVKM. Written as DNA, the CDR3 is TGTGCCAGCAATCCCCCGGGGGCGGATGAAAAACTGTTTTTT. Amino acids: CASNPPGADEKLFF.